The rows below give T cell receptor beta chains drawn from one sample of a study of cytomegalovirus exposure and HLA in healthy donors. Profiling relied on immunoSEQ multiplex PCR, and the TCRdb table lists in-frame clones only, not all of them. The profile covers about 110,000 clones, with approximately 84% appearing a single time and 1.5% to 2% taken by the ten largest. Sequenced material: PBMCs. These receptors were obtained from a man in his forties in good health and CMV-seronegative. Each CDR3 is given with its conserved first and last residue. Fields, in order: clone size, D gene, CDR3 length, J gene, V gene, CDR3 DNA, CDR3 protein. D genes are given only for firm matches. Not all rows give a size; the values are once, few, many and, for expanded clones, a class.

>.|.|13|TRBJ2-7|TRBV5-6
TGTGCCAGCAGCTTTCTGGGGGGGGCCGAGCAGTACTTC
CASSFLGGAEQYF
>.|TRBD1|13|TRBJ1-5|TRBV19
TGTGCCAGTTCGGACAGGGCGGGTCAGCCCCAGCATTTT
CASSDRAGQPQHF
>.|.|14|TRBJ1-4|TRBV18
TGTGCCAGCTCACCGGGTCATGCGGGGGAAAAACTGTTTTTT
CASSPGHAGEKLFF
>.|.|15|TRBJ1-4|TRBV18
TGTGCCAGCTCACCAAGAAGGGGTGAGAGCGAAAAACTGTTTTTT
CASSPRRGESEKLFF
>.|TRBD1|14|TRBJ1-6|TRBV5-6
TGTGCCAGCAGCTCGGGACAGGGGAATTCACCCCTCCACTTT
CASSSGQGNSPLHF
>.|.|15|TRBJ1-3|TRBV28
TGTGCCAGCAGTTCCCCTGGAGGGATTGAAAACACCATATATTTT
CASSSPGGIENTIYF
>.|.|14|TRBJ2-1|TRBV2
TGTGCCAGACGAAACCTGAGCTCCTACAATGAGCAGTTCTTC
CARRNLSSYNEQFF
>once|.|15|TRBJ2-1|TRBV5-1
TGCGCCAGCAGCTTCGATGGGAGCTCCTACAATGAGCAGTTCTTC
CASSFDGSSYNEQFF
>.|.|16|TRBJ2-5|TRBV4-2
TGTGCCAGCAGCCATGTAACGGCGCGGCTTCAAGAGACCCAGTACTTC
CASSHVTARLQETQYF
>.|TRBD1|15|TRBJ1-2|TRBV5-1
TGCGCCAGCAGCTGGGGGGACAGAAGAGAACATGGCTACACCTTC
CASSWGDRREHGYTF
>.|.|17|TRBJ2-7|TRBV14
TGTGCCAGCAGCCAAGATGTGGGCGGACCCGGGACCTACGAGCAGTACTTC
CASSQDVGGPGTYEQYF
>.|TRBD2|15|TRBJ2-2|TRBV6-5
TGTGCCAGCAGTTATCGGCGGGGGGGCACCGGGGAGCTGTTTTTT
CASSYRRGGTGELFF
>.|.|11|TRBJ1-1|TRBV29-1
TGCAGCGTTGAATCGGGGACTGAAGCTTTCTTT
CSVESGTEAFF
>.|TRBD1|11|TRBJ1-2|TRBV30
TGTGCCTGGATACAGGGGAATGGCTACACCTTC
CAWIQGNGYTF
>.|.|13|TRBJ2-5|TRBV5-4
TGTGCCAACAGCTTGAGGGGGAGAGAGACCCAGTACTTC
CANSLRGRETQYF
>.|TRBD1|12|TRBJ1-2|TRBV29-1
TGCAGCGGCCGGGACAGACTCTATGGCTACACCTTC
CSGRDRLYGYTF
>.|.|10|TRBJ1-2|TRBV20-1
TGCAGTGCTAGAGATCTGCGGGTGCTATTC
CSARDLRVLF
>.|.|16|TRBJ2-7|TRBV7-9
TGTGCCAGCAGCTTAGACGTGGGGGCCTCCTCCTACGAGCAGTACTTC
CASSLDVGASSYEQYF
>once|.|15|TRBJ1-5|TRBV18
TGTGCCAGCTCACTTACTGGACAGCTCAATCAGCCCCAGCATTTT
CASSLTGQLNQPQHF
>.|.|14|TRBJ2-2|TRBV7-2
TGTGCCAGCAGCGGGACGGGAGTCACCGGGGAGCTGTTTTTT
CASSGTGVTGELFF
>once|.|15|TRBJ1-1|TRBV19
TGTGCCAGTAGTATAGATAGTGGGGGCAGCTCGGAAGCTTTCTTT
CASSIDSGGSSEAFF
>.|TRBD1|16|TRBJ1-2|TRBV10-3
TGTGCCATCAGCTCACAACAGGGGGCAGAATTGGGTGGCTACACCTTC
CAISSQQGAELGGYTF
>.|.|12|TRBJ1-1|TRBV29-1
TGCAGCGTTGCCCGGGGGAACACTGAAGCTTTCTTT
CSVARGNTEAFF
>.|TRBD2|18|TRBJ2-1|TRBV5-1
TGCGCCAGCAGCTTGGTGTCCAGCGGGGGGCCTGGGTACAATGAGCAGTTCTTC
CASSLVSSGGPGYNEQFF
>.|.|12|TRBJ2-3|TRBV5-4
TGTGCCAGCAGCTTGGGGGCTTATACGCAGTATTTT
CASSLGAYTQYF
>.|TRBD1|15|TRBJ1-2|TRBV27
TGTGCCAGCAGTCCAAAACAGGGGGACCTCTTTGGCTACACCTTC
CASSPKQGDLFGYTF
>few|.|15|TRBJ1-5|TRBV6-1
TGTGCCAGCACCGATGGCAGTTATAGCAATCAGCCCCAGCATTTT
CASTDGSYSNQPQHF
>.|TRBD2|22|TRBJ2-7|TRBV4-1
TGCGCCAGCAGCCAGATACCGGGACTAAAAACGAGTTTTAGCAGGAGCTCCTACGAGCAGTACTTC
CASSQIPGLKTSFSRSSYEQYF
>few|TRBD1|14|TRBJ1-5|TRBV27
TGTGCCAGCAGGGTAGGGACAGGGGGTCAGCCCCAGCATTTT
CASRVGTGGQPQHF
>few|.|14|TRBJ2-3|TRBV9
TGTGCCAGCAGCGTCCGACAGGATAGAGATACGCAGTATTTT
CASSVRQDRDTQYF
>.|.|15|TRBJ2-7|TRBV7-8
TGTGCCAGCAGCCCCAGTCCCCAGGATATGTCCGAGCAGTACTTC
CASSPSPQDMSEQYF
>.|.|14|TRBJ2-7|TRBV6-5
TGTGCCAGCAGTTACTCTATTCTAGTACGAGTGCAGTACTTC
CASSYSILVRVQYF